This T cell receptor (beta chain) emerged from a study of Ad26.COV2.S vaccination and SARS-CoV-2 variants. The overall study: Sample donor was a member of the COV1001 Ad26.COV2.S trial arm.

As for this clone: What it binds is not known.

Generated by immunoSEQ multiplex PCR, the TCRdb table keeps only in-frame clones and is missing some. The table lists 400,000 to 500,000 clones, roughly 89% of them singletons, with approximately 2.5% in the top ten. Treatment given: about 20 received Ad26.COV2.S at low or high dose, single or two shots; 5 received placebo; per-sample allocation not given. Sampling was done on day 63 after the first vaccine or placebo injection. The CDR3 is made up of 13 amino acids. Germline V gene data show CDR1 as SGHNT and CDR2 as YYREEE (reference sequence). Trimming shortened V by 4 bases and J by 10 bases, and 16 bases separated the two germline ends. Findings and limits, study-wide: Similar non-spike TCR breadth was observed in recipients of vaccine and of placebo.

This rearrangement joins TRBV5-4 to TRBJ2-3; no definite D call. The clonotype originates from a person between 18 and 65 years old who received the Ad26.COV2.S COVID-19 vaccine or a placebo. The sample was peripheral blood, taken in a trial of Ad26.COV2.S vaccine versus placebo. The CDR3 loop is CASSPQPPEAQYF. The CDR3, as DNA: TGTGCCAGCAGCCCGCAACCCCCCGAGGCGCAGTATTTT.